This T cell receptor (beta chain) was obtained from a study of CD8 T cells in Susac syndrome. With random hexamers, about 0.5 to 1 ug RNA was reverse transcribed. The TCR beta CDR3 was amplified by immunoSEQ multiplex PCR across 54 Vbeta, 13 Jbeta. TCRdb re-called the immunoSEQ multiplex PCR reads with MiXCR, one entry per CDR3 protein. The sample comprises 250,000 to 300,000 distinct CDR3 sequences, roughly 85% of which are singletons, and about 0.11% rests with the top ten. Germline-derived CDR1 and CDR2 are MNHEY and SMNVEV (reference sequence). The length of the CDR3 is 16 residues. Unmatched junction bases numbered 5, after V lost 0 bases and J lost 4 bases. Sequencing of TCR beta was performed on blood CD8+ T cells and on blood CD4+ T cells. TEMRA cells were enriched by FACS, and CD4+ and CD8+ T cells were negatively isolated.

Sequenced material: CD8+ T cells from PBMCs. The chain uses TRBV27 and TRBJ1-5; 8 nucleotides line up with TRBD1. This receptor was obtained from a human donor with multiple sclerosis. The CDR3 here is CASSLSPQGVNQPQHF. The CDR3 region has the DNA TGTGCCAGCAGTTTATCCCCACAGGGGGTAAATCAGCCCCAGCATTTT.